This T cell receptor beta chain was captured in a study of T cell responses to AZD1222 COVID-19 vaccine. Libraries were prepared by immunoSEQ multiplex PCR; TCRdb keeps only in-frame clonotypes and omits some of them. Of 120,000 or so clones listed, 90% were seen once; the top ten hold roughly 4.4%. CDR1 and CDR2 from the germline V gene are GTSNPN and SVGIG (reference sequence). This CDR3 contains 11 residues. The V end was cut by 5 bases, the J end by 5 bases, with 9 bases between. In its sample, this clone was seen once. Sequences were derived from peripheral blood, sampled on day 0 of MenACWY control vaccination. This chain connects TRBV30 to TRBJ1-1; D may be TRBD1 (5 bases). The sequence was obtained from an adult in good health. The CDR3 DNA sequence: TGTGCCTGGCAAGGGGCGACTGAAGCTTTCTTT. Its protein product is CAWQGATEAFF.